Below, 2 T cell receptor beta chains from the same sample are listed, as sequenced in a study of blood T cells in healthy people across ages. Next came a second PCR, run for about 7 to 12 cycles, which used a sample-barcoded 5' primer along with a J-beta primer mix. Using its own MiXCR run on the 5' RACE reads, TCRdb lists one record per CDR3 protein. Among just under 900,000 distinct CDR3 sequences listed, more than 25% were seen once. The sample consisted of blood. The receptors shown here come from a woman of 80 years or more in good health.

Comment on this clonotype: A much bigger clone sits one base away, suggesting this may be a read error. This rearrangement joins TRBV10-3 to TRBJ2-1; D gene ambiguous. V shed 2 bases and J shed 13 bases, with 12 bases lying between them. From germline, CDR1 is ENHRY and CDR2 SYGVKD. The CDR3 sequence is 12 residues long. The CDR3 loop is CAISEGVETQFF. In nucleotides, the CDR3 is TGTGCCATCAGTGAGGGCGTAGAGACCCAGTTCTTC.

This clonotype came up many times. The CDR3 loop reads CASSLGQGPDTQYF. For the CDR3, the DNA is TGCGCCAGCAGCCTCGGACAGGGCCCAGATACGCAGTATTTT. The gene calls are TRBV5-1 and TRBJ2-3, with 8 bases fitting TRBD1. From germline, CDR1 is SGHRS and CDR2 YFSETQ. CDR3 length: 14 residues. Trimming removed 4 bases from V and 4 bases from J; junction bases left unmatched: 5. Full variable domain (remainder filled in from reference TRBV5-1 and TRBJ2-3): KAGVTQTPRYLIKTRGQQVTLSCSPISGHRSVSWYQQTPGQGLQFLFEYFSETQRNKGNFPGRFSGRQFSNSRSEMNVSTLELGDSALYLCASSLGQGPDTQYFGPGTRLTVL.